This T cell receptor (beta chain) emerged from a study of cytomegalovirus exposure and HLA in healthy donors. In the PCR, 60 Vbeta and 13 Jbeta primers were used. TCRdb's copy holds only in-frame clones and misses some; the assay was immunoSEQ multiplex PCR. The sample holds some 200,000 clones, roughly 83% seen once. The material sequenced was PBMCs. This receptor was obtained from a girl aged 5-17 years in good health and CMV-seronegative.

The CDR3 protein is CATSGRAMHNEQFF. The DNA of the CDR3 is TGTGCCACTAGCGGGAGGGCCATGCACAATGAGCAGTTCTTC. The V call is TRBV2, the J call TRBJ2-1, with 12 bases fitting TRBD2. V dropped 10 bases and J dropped 5; count of bases not matched to a gene: 6. Per the germline V gene, CDR1 is SNHLY and CDR2 is FYNNEI. This CDR3 is 14 amino acids long.